This T cell receptor beta chain came from a study of blood T cell repertoires in COVID-19. Study-level background: The analysed material was cDNA or gDNA that came from T cells, B-cell-depleted T cells, or PBMCs.

The CDR3 spans 15 residues. Losses at the gene ends were 7 bases for V and 8 bases for J; bases not matched to a gene: 10. Per germline, CDR1 MDHEN and CDR2 SYDVKM. Assay used: immunoSEQ multiplex PCR; TCRdb lists only in-frame clones, some missing. The sample carries about 76,000 clones, approximately 80% recorded once. This sequence originates from a human donor in a cohort sampled during active COVID-19. The material sequenced was peripheral blood. The chain uses TRBV28 and TRBJ2-1; 11 bases match TRBD2. CDR3 in amino acids: CASNLLAGDADEQFF. CDR3 DNA sequence: TGTGCCAGCAACCTACTAGCGGGGGACGCCGATGAGCAGTTCTTC.